The source of this T cell receptor beta chain is a study of PD-1 blockade in classical Hodgkin lymphoma. The table came from immunoSEQ multiplex PCR; TCRdb's copy has only in-frame clones and leaves some out. Among 20,000 to 25,000 clones listed, less than 95% were seen once. Only one count was recorded for this clone. V shed 3 bases and J shed 1 base, with 10 bases lying between them. Germline V gene lookup returns CDR1 SGDLS and CDR2 YYNGEE. The CDR3 is 15 residues long. Time point defined: newly diagnosed, previously untreated cHL patient sample. The TCR was taken from a human donor with classical Hodgkin lymphoma. Sequencing used peripheral blood mononuclear cells (PBMCs). The chain is built from TRBV9 and TRBJ2-2; D unclear. The CDR3 sequence is CASSALAENTGELFF. For the CDR3, the DNA is TGTGCCAGCAGCGCCCTGGCGGAGAACACCGGGGAGCTGTTTTTT.